The entry that follows covers one T cell receptor beta chain sequence. Antigen unknown. This record belongs to a study of OX40 agonist ivuxolimab in advanced cancers. Points from the study as a whole: Also showing low normalized T-cell clonal expansion were some of the nonresponders. The investigators did not determine what antigen specificity the expanded peripheral T cells had.

The protocol was immunoSEQ multiplex PCR, while the TCRdb copy is restricted to in-frame clones and leaves out a portion. The top ten clones hold 0.31% of a sample with about 100,000 clones, over 75% of them seen once. V lost 6 bases and J lost 6, with 8 bases in between. CDR1 is SGHAT and CDR2 is FQNNGV in the germline V gene. CDR3 length equals 12 residues. The sample in question was CD4+ or CD8+ T cells sorted from blood, obtained in a trial of the OX40 agonist ivuxolimab. This TCR was recovered from an adult with an advanced solid tumor such as melanoma, head and neck, liver or kidney cancer. The chain carries TRBV11-2 and TRBJ2-2, with D perhaps matching TRBD2 (5 bases). The CDR3 region is CASSSGSGELFF. CDR3 nucleotide sequence: TGTGCCAGCAGTTCGGGGTCCGGGGAGCTGTTTTTT.